The source of this T cell receptor beta chain is a study of blood T cell repertoires in COVID-19. With 5 bases clipped from V and 7 bases from J, the junction kept 19 bases outside the gene matches. Germline V lookup: CDR1 MNHEY, CDR2 SMNVEV (reference sequence). CDR3 length equals 18 residues. The table came from immunoSEQ multiplex PCR; TCRdb's copy has only in-frame clones and leaves some out. The table shows 140,000 or so clones, with about 86% occurring only once. The specimen was peripheral blood. The chain carries TRBV27 and TRBJ2-1; 8 nucleotides line up with TRBD1. The sequence derives from a human donor in a cohort sampled during active COVID-19. The CDR3 loop reads CASSIYSRGRGRGNEQFF. CDR3 DNA: TGTGCCAGCAGTATTTATTCCAGGGGGCGAGGAAGGGGGAATGAGCAGTTCTTC.